This paragraph reports one TCR beta chain. This specimen comes from a study of blood T cell repertoires in COVID-19. Overall study: Material from acute and convalescent COVID-19 was sourced from the United States, Italy and Spain. Nucleic acid was either cDNA or gDNA, and it came from T cells, B-cell-depleted T cells, or PBMCs.

Germline CDR1 and CDR2: MGHDK and SYGVNS. This CDR3 region has 13 residues. V was shortened by 6 bases and J by 4 bases, with 12 bases between the two germline ends. Cohorts were determined from participant-reported clinical history. The assay was immunoSEQ multiplex PCR, and TCRdb's table has in-frame clones only and misses some. Of approximately 390,000 clones detected, roughly 88% appear once; the ten largest clones hold about 2.1%. This chain uses TRBV25-1 with TRBJ1-2; tentative D call: TRBD1 (6 bases). Input material: PBMCs or T cells enriched from blood (not recorded which). This sequence was found in a woman between 35 and 50 years old with acute COVID-19. CDR3: CASSTGTSYGYTF. The CDR3 region has the DNA TGTGCCAGCAGCACCGGGACAAGCTATGGCTACACCTTC.